The present entry profiles one T cell receptor beta chain with its context. This clone has more than one count but fewer than ten. Its antigen has not been determined. No base quality information exists; no much larger clone differs at one position. Measured from the cysteine to the phenylalanine, the CDR3 is 13 residues long. Only the CDR3 DNA is retained, 39 bases long and in frame from the first base. Sequences SGHVS (CDR1) and FNYEAQ (CDR2) are obtained from the germline V gene. Each donor gave one peripheral blood draw, averaging approximately 120 mL, which was collected into heparinised tubes. A BD FACSAria II was used to sort naive, central memory, regulatory and stem cell-like memory CD4+ T cells with a panel that included CD45RO, CCR7, CD25, CD127, CD95 and CD27. Every sorted population had a purity above 95%. PBMCs were isolated right away by Lymphoprep density gradient centrifugation and were stained directly, without culture. To minimize batch effects, samples were stained and sorted in pairs, one healthy donor with one patient per experiment.

The data derive from a study of beta chain features in type 1 diabetes (dated by TCRdb to 2016 to 2018). In the study overall: Mean age, gender distribution, total cell number and subset yield did not differ between patients and healthy donors. The study compared TCRB repertoires of sorted circulating CD4+ T cell subsets between recently diagnosed type 1 diabetes patients and matched healthy donors. Regulatory and stem cell-like memory subsets were isolated from only 8 patients and roughly 8 healthy donors, whereas naive and central memory subsets came from all 28 donors. A total of over 95,000,000 sorted cells were examined across all samples, and RNA yield correlated strongly with the number of cells per subset. Study-wide findings and limitations: Naive, central memory and regulatory TCRB repertoires appeared to be more similar among patients than among healthy donors. Only small numbers of individuals were included in the HLA sub-analyses, which left unresolved whether HLA type had any influence on TCRB rearrangement. At VDJ recombination sites, type 1 diabetes patients had fewer insertions and more deleted nucleotides, which implies abnormalities in thymic rearrangement. PCR may preferentially amplify shorter templates, but because patient and control samples were amplified and corrected together, any resulting skew would affect both groups equally. Sequencing cDNA rather than genomic DNA could over-represent highly expressing activated cells, although activation and CD3 levels did not differ between groups. In all four CD4+ subsets, TCRB CDR3 length was moderately but significantly shorter in type 1 diabetes patients.

All of the isolated RNA was reverse transcribed with the High Capacity cDNA Reverse Transcription Kit, so expressed TCRB transcripts were sequenced. Deep immunoSEQ sequencing was performed on naive, central memory and regulatory T cell samples, with an average of around 3.4 million total reads per sample. Sorted cells were lysed in RLT buffer, and RNA was extracted using DNase-treated RNeasy Micro or Mini kits according to cell number. To prevent cross-contamination, every cell subset was processed on its own, while patient and healthy donor samples were processed together. The immunoSEQ multiplex PCR was used to amplify TCRB sequences from cDNA, generating 87-bp fragments that spanned the CDR3 region. The amplicons were sequenced using the Illumina HiSeq platform. The authors processed their data as follows. PCR bias was corrected computationally using synthetic template baselines, and reads within Hamming distance 2 were collapsed, with unmergeable singletons discarded. Reads were aligned against IMGT so that V, D and J genes, CDR3 length and insertions or deletions at six rearrangement sites could be assigned. Within each subset, clonotype counts were normalized to the number of sorted cells before true diversity and Gini coefficients were calculated with the tcR R package. The overlap coefficient, calculated on TCRB nucleotide sequences, was used to measure repertoire sharing. As a proxy for the pre-selection repertoire, out-of-frame TCRB sequences from naive cells were analyzed. The source is immuneACCESS, and TCRdb retained only in-frame sequences with V and J called. Part of the clones is not carried over; for the studies checked, unresolved V genes explain less than half of this, and the remainder is unexplained. That table furnishes V, J and clone size, whereas the DNA furnished D and trimming. This sample holds some 500,000 clones; over 9.5% were observed only once. Together, the top ten hold 0.046% of the sample.

This chain is built from TRBV7-6 and TRBJ2-3; 7 central nucleotides agree with TRBD2. The sample was naive CD4+ T cells from blood. The label giving this sample's cell subset or site can be read as: true naive CD4+ T cells. This sequence was found in a woman younger than 35 in good health. The nucleotide sequence is given as TGTCCCCCGGGGCGGGGGAGAACAGATACGCAGTATTTT. Its translation is CPPGRGRTDTQYF.